This is a list of T cell receptor beta chains from one sample in a study of graft-versus-host responses after intestinal transplantation. Their target antigens are unknown. Profiling relied on immunoSEQ multiplex PCR, and the TCRdb table lists in-frame clones only, not all of them. This table holds around 120,000 clones, approximately 92% found once. Here the sequenced sample was unstimulated CD4+ T cells sorted from spleen or lymph node cells, taken before intestinal transplant. These receptors were collected from a human donor who received an intestinal transplant. CDR3s include the opening cysteine and the closing phenylalanine or tryptophan. The order of the fields is V gene, J gene, clone size, D gene, CDR3 DNA, CDR3 protein. D genes are given only for firm matches. Not every row has a clone size; where given, it reads once, few, many or a size class.

TRBV7-9	TRBJ2-1	once	TRBD2	TGTGCCAGCAGCTTACGAGCGGGATTAAATCCCTTCTACAATGAGCAGTTCTTC	CASSLRAGLNPFYNEQFF
TRBV30	TRBJ1-4	-	-	TGTGCCTGGGAGACAGACGCTAATGAAAAACTGTTTTTT	CAWETDANEKLFF
TRBV28	TRBJ1-1	-	-	TGTGCCAGCTCCCTAAAGCACAGGAGGAACACTGAAGCTTTCTTT	CASSLKHRRNTEAFF
TRBV18	TRBJ2-7	-	-	TGTGCCAGCTCACCACAGGGATTGACCTACGAGCAGTACTTC	CASSPQGLTYEQYF
TRBV5-1	TRBJ1-1	-	-	TGCGCCAGCAGCCCCAAGCGGAACACTGAAGCTTTCTTT	CASSPKRNTEAFF
TRBV6-5	TRBJ1-3	once	-	TGTGCCAGCAGTTACCTGTCCGGGGCTGGAAACACCATATATTTT	CASSYLSGAGNTIYF
TRBV14	TRBJ2-7	-	-	TGTGCCAGCAGACGTCGGGGCGCCAGCTCCTACGAGCAGTACTTC	CASRRRGASSYEQYF
TRBV5-1	TRBJ2-7	-	-	TGCGCCAGCAGCCCCCTCCTCGCCCTCTCCTACGAGCAGTACTTC	CASSPLLALSYEQYF
TRBV28	TRBJ1-2	-	-	TGTGCCAGCTTCATCTGGACGTCCACCTATGGCTACACCTTC	CASFIWTSTYGYTF
TRBV10-3	TRBJ2-7	-	TRBD1	TGTGCCATCAGTGACGAAACAGGGGCCCCCTACGAGCAGTACTTC	CAISDETGAPYEQYF
TRBV5-1	TRBJ2-4	-	-	TGCGCCAGCAGCTTGCGATCCGCTCTCTACGGGAGTTTTAACATTCAGTACTTC	CASSLRSALYGSFNIQYF
TRBV20-1	TRBJ1-1	once	-	TGCAGTGCTAGAAGGACTGGGAAAGCTTTCTTT	CSARRTGKAFF
TRBV10-3	TRBJ2-3	-	-	TGTGCCATCAGTGAGCGGAGAAGCACAGATACGCAGTATTTT	CAISERRSTDTQYF
TRBV30	TRBJ2-5	-	-	TGTGCCTGGAGTGTAGTCGGAATAGAGACCCAGTACTTC	CAWSVVGIETQYF
TRBV27	TRBJ2-7	-	TRBD1	TGTGCCAGCAGCCTTCGGGGACAGGGGTTAAGTCGGCAGTACTTC	CASSLRGQGLSRQYF
TRBV6-6	TRBJ1-1	few	TRBD1	TGTGCCAGCAGTTACAACAGGGGAGACCTTAAGGCTTTCTTT	CASSYNRGDLKAFF
TRBV27	TRBJ2-4	-	-	TGTGCCAGCAGAGACCGGGGCCGCGCATACTTC	CASRDRGRAYF
TRBV5-4	TRBJ1-1	-	TRBD1	TGTGCCAGCAGCTTGGACAGGGGGAGCACTGAAGCTTTCTTT	CASSLDRGSTEAFF
TRBV29-1	TRBJ2-5	-	-	TGCAGCGTTGGTCAGATACAAGAGACCCAGTACTTC	CSVGQIQETQYF
TRBV6-5	TRBJ2-2	once	TRBD1	TGTGCCAGCACCTCGGACAGGGCGAACACCGGGGAGCTGTTTTTT	CASTSDRANTGELFF
TRBV9	TRBJ2-7	-	-	TGTGCCAGCAGCGTAGCCCTCGCTCTCTCCCACGAGCAGTACTTC	CASSVALALSHEQYF
TRBV30	TRBJ2-7	-	-	TGTGCCACAGGACGGCAGGGGCCCGAGCAGTACTTC	CATGRQGPEQYF
TRBV6-5	TRBJ2-7	-	-	TGTGCCAGCAACGACCGGGCCCTAGCCTACGAGCAGTACTTC	CASNDRALAYEQYF
TRBV7-3	TRBJ1-1	-	-	TGTGCCAGCAGCTTAAGCTCGAACACTGAAGCTTTCTTT	CASSLSSNTEAFF
TRBV11-2	TRBJ2-7	-	-	TGTGCCAGCAGCTTAGCGCTGGGCACGACCTACGAGCAGTACTTC	CASSLALGTTYEQYF
TRBV19	TRBJ2-7	once	TRBD1	TGTGCCAGTAGTAATCAGGGGGTCCCCTACGAGCAGTACTTC	CASSNQGVPYEQYF
TRBV9	TRBJ1-3	few	-	TGTGCCAGCAGCATCGATACAGGGTATAAGGGAAACACCATATATTTT	CASSIDTGYKGNTIYF